This T cell receptor beta chain was identified during a study of identical twins. The cDNA had a unique molecular identifier and a template-switch universal primer site. MiXCR was run by TCRdb on the 5' RACE reads, yielding one entry per CDR3 protein. Among approximately 210,000 distinct CDR3 sequences listed, roughly a tenth were seen once. V trimming: 1 base; J trimming: 8 bases; junction bases outside the gene matches: 7. The germline V gene has CDR1 DFQATT and CDR2 SNEGSKA (reference sequence). The CDR3 is 14 residues long. A word on this clonotype: Its antigen is not known.

The study's findings and limits: Analyses of zero insertions could, in part, be confounded by invariant MAIT and iNKT cells. Twin pairs' shared out-of-frame alpha sequences were enriched in low generation probability.

Sequenced input: memory (CD45RO+) T cells sorted from blood. This sequence was found in a woman under 30 in good health. V gene TRBV20-1 combines with J gene TRBJ2-3; the match to TRBD2 covers 9 bases. The CDR3 DNA follows: TGCAGTGCTAGAGTAGGGCGGGGGGGCCTTACGCAGTATTTT. This encodes CSARVGRGGLTQYF.